This T cell receptor beta chain was sequenced in a study of shared clonotypes between healthy human individuals. The study, taken as a whole, reports: Estimated clonotype richness was generally higher in naive than memory subsets.

Trimming removed 2 bases from V and 6 bases from J, with 8 bases in between. Germline V gene lookup returns CDR1 LNHDA and CDR2 SQIVND (reference sequence). This CDR3 region has 13 residues. Turning to this clone: Its specificity is not known.

This table comes from immunoSEQ multiplex PCR, and its TCRdb copy is limited to in-frame clones, with some not included. The table records 2 million to 3 million clones, roughly 93% of them present only once. What was sequenced was naive CD4+ T cells from PBMCs. Subset reported: CD45RA+ positively selected. The chain carries TRBV19 and TRBJ1-5; no clear D gene. This TCR came from a man aged 18 to 29 in good health. Some clones in this sample may be carry-over from other donors' samples. CDR3 nucleotides: TGTGCCAGTAGTATATTTGGATTTCAGCCCCAGCATTTT. Amino acid sequence: CASSIFGFQPQHF.